This T cell receptor (beta chain) is from a study of beta chain features in type 1 diabetes. About the study: Healthy donors and patients had similar age, gender and cell yields. General study results and limits: Across all four CD4+ subsets, people with type 1 diabetes showed modestly shorter TCRB CDR3s. Using cDNA template may skew counts toward highly expressing activated cells. Unsettled here was the matter of whether HLA type influences TCRB rearrangement.

In its sample, this clone was seen a few times. The antigen remains unidentified. The sequenced template was cDNA made from the entire isolated RNA. TCRdb keeps only in-frame clones here, not all; method: immunoSEQ multiplex PCR. The data contain roughly 180,000 clones, 6.5% to 8.5% of them seen just once; the ten biggest clones take up approximately 0.54%. The V gene's germline CDR1 is GTSNPN and CDR2 SVGIG (reference sequence). V was trimmed by 3 bases and J by 4 bases, leaving 7 bases between them. The CDR3 consists of 12 residues. This clonotype originated in a man aged 18 to 30 with type 1 diabetes. The sequenced sample consisted of central memory CD4+ T cells from blood. The chain joins TRBV30 to TRBJ1-3; maybe TRBD1 (6 bases). The CDR3 loop reads CAWSQGGNTIYF. Here the CDR3 DNA reads TGTGCCTGGAGCCAGGGGGGAAACACCATATATTTT. The full variable domain, with the rest looked up from reference TRBV30 and TRBJ1-3, is SQTIHQWPATLVQPVGSPLSLECTVEGTSNPNLYWYRQAAGRGLQLLFYSVGIGQISSEVPQNLSASRPQDRQFILSSKKLLLSDSGFYLCAWSQGGNTIYFGEGSWLTVV.